This T cell receptor beta chain was documented in a study of a mutant IDH1 vaccine in newly diagnosed glioma. Measured with immunoSEQ multiplex PCR; TCRdb has only the in-frame clones, and not every one. This sample carries about 60,000 clones, nearly 85% of them seen once, and the ten largest clones take less than 15%. The sample's time point: week 23, last vaccination. Doses of 300 ug of mutant IDH1 20-mer peptide were given with topical imiquimod. As to this clone: Its specificity is unknown.

V lost 2 bases and J 4 bases, leaving 3 bases between the germline ends. Germline-derived CDR1 and CDR2 are ENHRY and SYGVKD. CDR3 size: 12 residues. V and J are TRBV10-3 and TRBJ1-5; no definite D call. Sequencing was performed on PBMCs, taken from a glioma patient whose treatment included an IDH1 peptide vaccine. The source is a man younger than 30 with glioma. The CDR3 loop reads CAISEGNQPQHF. CDR3 DNA sequence: TGTGCCATCAGTGAGGGGAATCAGCCCCAGCATTTT.